This T cell receptor beta chain stems from a study of brain T cells in children with intractable seizures. Findings and limits, study-wide: Viral specificity was inferred only from CDR3 similarity; HCMV serostatus was unknown. Absence of clones before surgery may stem from lower sequencing depth.

The CDR3 runs to 15 residues. Germline V gene data show CDR1 as SGHVS and CDR2 as FQNEAQ. V was trimmed by 5 bases and J by 5 bases, leaving 13 bases between them. Only in-frame clones appear in the TCRdb table, and some are missing; sequencing was by immunoSEQ multiplex PCR. This sample has some 76,000 clones, with 90% to 95% found just once. The sequenced cases were selected for having the highest brain T cell transcript signatures. Points on this clone: Its antigen is currently unknown.

The chain has TRBV7-8 and TRBJ1-6; D is ambiguous. This receptor was taken from a boy younger than two with tuberous sclerosis and intractable seizures. The sample was peripheral blood, taken at surgery. This CDR3 reads CASSTHTKHNSPLHF. The CDR3 coding sequence is TGTGCCAGCAGCACCCACACCAAACATAATTCACCCCTCCACTTT. Looking up the rest from reference TRBV7-8 and TRBJ1-6 gives the full variable domain: GAGVSQSPRYKVAKRGQDVALRCDPISGHVSLFWYQQALGQGPEFLTYFQNEAQLDKSGLPSDRFFAERPEGSVSTLKIQRTQQEDSAVYLCASSTHTKHNSPLHFGNGTRLTVT.